This TCR beta chain was recovered during a study of cytomegalovirus exposure and HLA in healthy donors. This CDR3 comprises 11 residues. Germline-derived CDR1 and CDR2 are MNHNS and SASEGT. V shed 5 bases, J shed 11 bases, and the junction held 4 bases outside the gene matches. This clone rates as medium-sized. What it binds is not known. Both 60 Vbeta primers and 13 Jbeta primers went into the PCR. The method was immunoSEQ multiplex PCR; TCRdb's version includes in-frame clones alone and lacks a portion of them. The table lists about 84,000 clones, just under 80% of them singletons. Study findings and constraints: V- and J-gene trimming of TCR beta was linked (in a later analysis) to a missense DCLRE1C variant.

Sequenced input: PBMCs. The sequence was obtained from a male donor in good health and CMV-seropositive. The genes are TRBV6-1 and TRBJ1-1; 8 bases fit TRBD1. CDR3 coding DNA: TGTGCCAGCAGTATGGGACAGGTCGCTTTCTTT. Translating it yields CASSMGQVAFF.